Below are 17 T cell receptor beta chains sequenced from a single sample in a study of human T cells and chemical hapten exposure. Via MiXCR, TCRdb re-called the RACE reads, giving one row per CDR3 protein. The sample lists some 38,000 distinct CDR3 sequences; 7.6% were seen once. Stated time point: pre-sensitization, week 0. As to treatment: therapeutic diphenylcyclopropenone sensitization with weekly scalp DPC. The sequenced sample was whole blood, obtained in connection with sensitization to the hapten diphenylcyclopropenone (DPC). Every receptor here comes from a woman aged 45-59 years with alopecia areata. Some clones in this sample may be carry-over from other donors' samples.

Many counts were recorded for this clonotype. V and J are TRBV7-8 and TRBJ1-5; 9 bases fit TRBD1. The V and J ends lost 6 bases and 4 bases, in that order; junction bases with no gene match: 7. The CDR3 extends over 15 amino acids. CDR1 and CDR2 (germline): SGHVS, FQNEAQ. The CDR3 spells CASSSTGQGNQPQHF. Here the CDR3 DNA reads TGTGCCAGCAGTTCCACGGGACAGGGTAATCAGCCCCAGCATTTT.

In this sample, this clonotype turned up a few times. V gene TRBV4-3 combines with J gene TRBJ2-1, with TRBD2 identical over 7 bases. There are 14 residues in the CDR3. Trimming at V came to 0 bases and at J to 10 bases, leaving 6 bases not matched to a gene. Germline assignment: CDR1 LGHNA and CDR2 YSLEER. CDR3 loop: CASSQEVGGTEQFF. CDR3 coding DNA: TGCGCCAGCAGCCAAGAAGTGGGAGGGACCGAGCAGTTCTTC.

This clonotype was recorded many times. The genes are TRBV7-8 and TRBJ2-1; 11 bases align to TRBD2. Per the germline V gene, CDR1 is SGHVS and CDR2 is FQNEAQ. V gave up 6 bases and J gave up 6 bases; unmatched junction bases: 10. The CDR3 is 16 residues long. Here the CDR3 DNA reads TGTGCCAGCAGACGACTAGCGGGAATTCGATCCAATGAGCAGTTCTTC. Translating it yields CASRRLAGIRSNEQFF.

This clonotype was found many times. The chain links TRBV15 to TRBJ1-5, with D unresolved. Germline loops: CDR1 LNHNV, CDR2 YYDKDF (reference sequence). This CDR3 has 16 amino acids. V lost 0 bases and J 6 bases, leaving 15 bases between the germline ends. In DNA, the CDR3 is TGTGCCACCAGCAGAGATAACAGCCGGCCGGGTCAGCCCCAGCATTTT. Its protein product is CATSRDNSRPGQPQHF.

This clonotype was found a few times. The V and J genes are TRBV12-3 or TRBV12-4 and TRBJ1-5; D perhaps matches TRBD1 (5 bases). The germline V and J ends were trimmed by 7 bases and 5 bases, with 12 bases remaining between them. CDR3 length equals 13 residues. The CDR3 nucleotides read TGTGCCAGCAACTCCCAGGGTTATCAGCCCCAGCATTTT. It translates to CASNSQGYQPQHF.

V is TRBV29-1 and J is TRBJ2-7; 11 bases map to TRBD1. Germline loops: CDR1 SQVTM, CDR2 ANQGSEA. The CDR3 totals 12 residues. V lost 6 bases to trimming and J lost 4 bases; unmatched junction nucleotides: 2. The CDR3 spells CSVGTGGYEQYF. The CDR3 nucleotides are TGCAGCGTCGGGACAGGGGGTTACGAGCAGTACTTC.

The sample holds many counts of this clonotype. The chain is built from TRBV7-3 and TRBJ2-2; D gene ambiguous. V was clipped by 0 bases and J by 7 bases, with 9 bases between them. CDR3 length: 14 residues. CDR1 and CDR2 (germline): SGHTA, FQGTGA. The CDR3 nucleotides are TGTGCCAGCAGCTTAACGCAAGGCATCGGGGAGCTGTTTTTT. It is translated as CASSLTQGIGELFF.

This clonotype was counted ten times or more. The V gene is TRBV7-2, the J gene TRBJ2-1, with a tentative D call TRBD2 (6 bases). Trimming cost V 5 bases and J 4 bases, with 18 bases left between them. The CDR3 covers 16 residues. Germline-derived CDR1 and CDR2 are SGHTA and FQGNSA. CDR3: CASSARSGNPYNEQFF. The CDR3 nucleotides read TGTGCCAGCAGCGCCCGTAGCGGAAACCCTTACAATGAGCAGTTCTTC.

In this sample, this clonotype turned up many times. The V gene is TRBV10-1, the J gene TRBJ1-5, with D maybe TRBD1 (5 bases). The CDR3 loop spans 14 amino acids. Germline loops: CDR1 WNHNN, CDR2 SYGVQD (reference sequence). V was trimmed by 3 bases and J by 0 bases, leaving 6 bases between them. The DNA for the CDR3 is TGCGCCAGCAGTGAAACAGGTAGCAATCAGCCCCAGCATTTT. Its translation: CASSETGSNQPQHF.

The table lists this clonotype with many counts. The chain recombines TRBV4-1 with TRBJ2-7; 7 nucleotides align to TRBD2. CDR1 and CDR2 from the germline V gene are MGHRA and YSYEKL. The CDR3 is made up of 16 amino acids. J gave up 2 bases and V 3 bases, and 10 bases lay outside the gene matches. CDR3 loop: CASSQSQGGLTYEQYF. CDR3 nucleotide sequence: TGCGCCAGCAGCCAGTCCCAGGGAGGGCTGACCTACGAGCAGTACTTC.

V gene TRBV7-9 combines with J gene TRBJ2-1; D is uncertain. Germline V gene sequence: CDR1 SEHNR, CDR2 FQNEAQ (reference sequence). Trimming stripped 5 bases from V and 7 bases from J, with 6 bases between. The CDR3 totals 11 residues. The CDR3 sequence is CASSPANEQFF. In DNA form, the CDR3 reads TGTGCCAGCAGCCCAGCGAATGAGCAGTTCTTC.

This clonotype has at least ten counts. The rearrangement uses TRBV19 and TRBJ2-2; D is perhaps TRBD2 (5 bases). CDR3 length: 16 amino acids. The V and J ends lost 9 bases and 4 bases respectively, with 21 bases between them. Germline CDR1 is LNHDA and CDR2 is SQIVND (reference sequence). DNA of the CDR3: TGTGCCAGCCGGTCGGCCGGGGAAATTAGCACCGGGGAGCTGTTTTTT. Its protein is CASRSAGEISTGELFF.

V is TRBV12-3 or TRBV12-4 and J is TRBJ2-1; TRBD2 is a possible D gene (7 bases). The CDR3 extends over 14 amino acids. V lost 5 bases and J lost 3, with 11 bases in between. This chain's CDR3 is CASSGGAIYNEQFF. DNA of the CDR3: TGTGCCAGCAGTGGGGGGGCTATCTACAATGAGCAGTTCTTC.

By frequency in the sample, this clonotype is medium-sized. This rearrangement joins TRBV20-1 to TRBJ1-4; D gene unclear. V was clipped by 0 bases and J by 1 base, with 12 bases between them. Germline V gene data show CDR1 as DFQATT and CDR2 as SNEGSKA (reference sequence). The CDR3 length is 16 residues. CDR3 sequence reads: CSARDAGGGTNEKLFF. The CDR3 DNA follows: TGCAGTGCTAGAGACGCGGGCGGAGGAACTAATGAAAAACTGTTTTTT.

This clonotype was detected a few times. The chain has TRBV29-1 and TRBJ2-1; 9 bases align to TRBD2. CDR3 length equals 14 residues. With V trimmed by 4 bases and J by 2 bases, 3 bases remained unmatched. Germline assignment: CDR1 SQVTM and CDR2 ANQGSEA. CDR3 protein: CSVVRLAAYNEQFF. In DNA form, the CDR3 reads TGCAGCGTTGTTCGACTAGCGGCCTACAATGAGCAGTTCTTC.

This clonotype was recorded only once. This sequence may be a read error, since a much larger clone differs from it by one base. This CDR3 is CVSSLSGTSGDGELFF. The DNA for the CDR3 is TGCGTCAGCAGCCTTTCCGGGACTAGCGGAGACGGGGAGCTGTTTTTT. The rearrangement uses TRBV4-3 and TRBJ2-2; 11 bases match TRBD2. From germline, CDR1 is LGHNA and CDR2 YSLEER. The CDR3 contains 16 residues.

This clonotype was detected ten times or more. J is TRBJ1-5 and V is TRBV28; D is unresolved. V dropped 6 bases and J dropped 3 bases, with 12 bases sitting between them. The CDR3 contains 14 residues. Germline assignment: CDR1 MDHEN and CDR2 SYDVKM. CDR3 nucleotides: TGTGCCAGCAGCCCCCTGGGGTTCAATCAGCCCCAGCATTTT. It specifies CASSPLGFNQPQHF.